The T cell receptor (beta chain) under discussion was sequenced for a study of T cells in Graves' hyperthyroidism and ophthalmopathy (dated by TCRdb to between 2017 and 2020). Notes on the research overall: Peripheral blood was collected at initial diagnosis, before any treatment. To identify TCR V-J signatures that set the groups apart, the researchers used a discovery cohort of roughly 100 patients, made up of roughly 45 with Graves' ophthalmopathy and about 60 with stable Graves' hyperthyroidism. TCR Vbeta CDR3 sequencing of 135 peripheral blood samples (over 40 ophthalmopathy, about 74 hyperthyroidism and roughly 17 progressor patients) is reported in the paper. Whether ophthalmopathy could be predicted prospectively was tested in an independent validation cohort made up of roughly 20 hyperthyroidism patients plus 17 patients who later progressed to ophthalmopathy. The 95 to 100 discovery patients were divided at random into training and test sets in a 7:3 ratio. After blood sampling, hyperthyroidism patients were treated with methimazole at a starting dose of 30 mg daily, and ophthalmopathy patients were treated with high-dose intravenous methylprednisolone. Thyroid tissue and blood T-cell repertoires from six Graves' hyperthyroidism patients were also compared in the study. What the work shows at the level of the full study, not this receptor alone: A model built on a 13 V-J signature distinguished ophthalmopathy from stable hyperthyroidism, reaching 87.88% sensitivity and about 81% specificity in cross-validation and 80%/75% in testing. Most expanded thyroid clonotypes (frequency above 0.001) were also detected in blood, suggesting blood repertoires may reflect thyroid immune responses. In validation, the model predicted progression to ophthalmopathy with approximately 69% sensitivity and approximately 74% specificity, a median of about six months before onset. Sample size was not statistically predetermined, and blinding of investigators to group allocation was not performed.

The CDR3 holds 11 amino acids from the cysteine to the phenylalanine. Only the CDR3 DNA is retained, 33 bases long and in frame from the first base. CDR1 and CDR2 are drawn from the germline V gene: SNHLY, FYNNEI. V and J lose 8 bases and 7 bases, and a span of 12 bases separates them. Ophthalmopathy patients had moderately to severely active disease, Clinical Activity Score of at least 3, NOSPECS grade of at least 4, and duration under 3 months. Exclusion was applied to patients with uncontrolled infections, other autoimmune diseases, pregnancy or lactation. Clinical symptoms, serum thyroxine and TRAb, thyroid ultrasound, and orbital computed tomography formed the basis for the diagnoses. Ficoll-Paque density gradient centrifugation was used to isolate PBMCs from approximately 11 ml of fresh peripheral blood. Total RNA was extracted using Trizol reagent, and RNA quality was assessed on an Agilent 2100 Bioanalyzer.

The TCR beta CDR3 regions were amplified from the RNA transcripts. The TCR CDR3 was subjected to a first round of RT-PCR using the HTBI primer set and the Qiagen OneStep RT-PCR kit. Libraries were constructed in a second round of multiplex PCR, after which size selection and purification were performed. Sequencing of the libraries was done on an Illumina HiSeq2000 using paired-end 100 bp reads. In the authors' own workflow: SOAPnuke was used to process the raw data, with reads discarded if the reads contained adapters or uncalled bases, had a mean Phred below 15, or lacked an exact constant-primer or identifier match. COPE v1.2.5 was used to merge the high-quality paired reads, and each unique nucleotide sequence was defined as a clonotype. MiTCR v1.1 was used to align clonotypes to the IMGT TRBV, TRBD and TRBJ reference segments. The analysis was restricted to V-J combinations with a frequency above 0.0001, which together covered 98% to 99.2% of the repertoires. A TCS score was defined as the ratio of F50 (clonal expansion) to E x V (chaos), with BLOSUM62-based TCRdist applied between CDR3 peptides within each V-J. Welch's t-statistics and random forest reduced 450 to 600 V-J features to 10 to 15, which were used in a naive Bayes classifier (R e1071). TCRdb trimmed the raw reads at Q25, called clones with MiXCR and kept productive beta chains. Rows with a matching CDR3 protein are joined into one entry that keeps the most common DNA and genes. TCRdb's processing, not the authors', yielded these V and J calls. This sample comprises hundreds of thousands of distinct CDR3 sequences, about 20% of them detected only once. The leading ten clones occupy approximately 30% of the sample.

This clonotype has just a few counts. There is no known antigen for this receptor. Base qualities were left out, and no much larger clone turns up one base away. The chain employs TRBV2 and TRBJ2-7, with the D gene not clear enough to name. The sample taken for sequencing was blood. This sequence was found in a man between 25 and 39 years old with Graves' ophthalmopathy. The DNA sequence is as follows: TGTGCCAGCCGAACATTCCCAGAGCAGTACTTC. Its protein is CASRTFPEQYF.